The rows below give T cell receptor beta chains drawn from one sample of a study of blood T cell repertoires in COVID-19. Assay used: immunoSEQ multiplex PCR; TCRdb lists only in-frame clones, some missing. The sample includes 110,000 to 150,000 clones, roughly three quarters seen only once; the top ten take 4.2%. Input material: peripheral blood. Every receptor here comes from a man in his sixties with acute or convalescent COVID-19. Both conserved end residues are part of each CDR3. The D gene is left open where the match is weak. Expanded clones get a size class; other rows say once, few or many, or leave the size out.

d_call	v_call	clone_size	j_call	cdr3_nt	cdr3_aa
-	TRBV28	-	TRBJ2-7	TGTGCCAGCAGTTTGAGTCGCGAGCAGTACTTC	CASSLSREQYF
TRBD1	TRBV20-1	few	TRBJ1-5	TGCAGTGCTAGTACCGGGACAGGGGGGGATCAGCCCCAGCATTTT	CSASTGTGGDQPQHF
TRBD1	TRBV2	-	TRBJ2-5	TGTGCCAGCACCGTCGGGACAGGGGGCCAAGAGACCCAGTACTTC	CASTVGTGGQETQYF
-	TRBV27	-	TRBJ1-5	TGTGCCAGCAGGGGAGGTAATAGCAATCAGCCCCAGCATTTT	CASRGGNSNQPQHF
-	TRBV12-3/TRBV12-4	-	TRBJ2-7	TGTGCCAGCATTGAGGGGGCGGGGGAGCAGTACTTC	CASIEGAGEQYF
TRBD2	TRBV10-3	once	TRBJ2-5	TGTGCCATCAGTGAACCTAGCGGCCCAGAGGAGACCCAGTACTTC	CAISEPSGPEETQYF
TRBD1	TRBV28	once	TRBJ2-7	TGTGCCAGCAGGGGGGACAGTTTCGGCGAGCAGTACTTC	CASRGDSFGEQYF
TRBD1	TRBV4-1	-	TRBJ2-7	TGCGCCAGCAGCCCATCATTATGGGGACAGGGTCCCCCTGGCGGCGAGCAGTACTTC	CASSPSLWGQGPPGGEQYF
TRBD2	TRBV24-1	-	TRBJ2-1	TGTGCCACCAGTGATTCGCCGACTAGCGGTAACTACAATGAGCAGTTCTTC	CATSDSPTSGNYNEQFF
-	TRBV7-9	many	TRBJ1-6	TGTGCCAGCAGCCCACCAGGGCCCGTTTCACCCCTCCACTTT	CASSPPGPVSPLHF
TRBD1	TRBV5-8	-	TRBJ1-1	TGTGCCAGCAGCTCATACCCGGGACAGGGAGGCACTGAAGCTTTCTTT	CASSSYPGQGGTEAFF
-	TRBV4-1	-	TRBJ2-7	TGCGCCAGCAGCCAGATTGGAGGGAGTTCCTCCTACGAGCAGTACTTC	CASSQIGGSSSYEQYF
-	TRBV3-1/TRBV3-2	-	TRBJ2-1	TGTGCCAGCAGCCAGGGATGGAGGGAGGGGGTTGAGCAGTTCTTC	CASSQGWREGVEQFF
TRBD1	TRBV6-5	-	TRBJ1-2	TGTGCCAGCAGCTCCCAGACAGGGGCTAACTATGGCTACACCTTC	CASSSQTGANYGYTF
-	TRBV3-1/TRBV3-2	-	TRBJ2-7	TGTGCCAGCAGCCAAGATCGGGGATCTGACGAGCAGTACTTC	CASSQDRGSDEQYF
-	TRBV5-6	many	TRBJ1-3	TGTGCCAGCAGCTTGACTGTCGGTTTAAACACCATATATTTT	CASSLTVGLNTIYF
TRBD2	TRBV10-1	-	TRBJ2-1	TGCGCCAGCAGTGACGGGACTAGCGGGAGTAATGAGCAGTTCTTC	CASSDGTSGSNEQFF
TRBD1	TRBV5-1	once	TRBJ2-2	TGCGCCAGCAGCCGGGGGGACAGGGAGGACGCCGGGGAGCTGTTTTTT	CASSRGDREDAGELFF
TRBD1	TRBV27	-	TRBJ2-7	TGTGCCAGCAGTAACTCCGGGACAGGGGACTACGAGCAGTACTTC	CASSNSGTGDYEQYF
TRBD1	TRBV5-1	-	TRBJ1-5	TGCGCCAGCAGCTTACAGGGGGAGAGCAATCAGCCCCAGCATTTT	CASSLQGESNQPQHF
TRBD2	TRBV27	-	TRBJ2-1	TGTGCCAGCAGTTTATACGCTAGCGGGAGTACAAATGAGCAGTTCTTC	CASSLYASGSTNEQFF
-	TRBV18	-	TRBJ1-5	TGTGCCAGCTCACCACCAGGGGGAGTCGGTCAGCCCCAGCATTTT	CASSPPGGVGQPQHF
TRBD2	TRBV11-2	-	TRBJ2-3	TGTGCCAGCAGCTTAGCGGCCGGGAGGGCCCTAGATACGCAGTATTTT	CASSLAAGRALDTQYF
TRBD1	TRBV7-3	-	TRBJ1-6	TGTGCCAGCAGCTTAGAGGGACAGGTGAATTCACCCCTCCACTTT	CASSLEGQVNSPLHF
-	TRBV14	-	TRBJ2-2	TGTGCCAGCAGCCCCCTCCTGAACACCGGGGAGCTGTTTTTT	CASSPLLNTGELFF
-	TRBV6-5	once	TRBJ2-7	TGTGCCAGCAGCCAATCCCGGGACACCTACGAGCAGTACTTC	CASSQSRDTYEQYF
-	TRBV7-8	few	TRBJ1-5	TGTGCCAGCACCCGAGGTACGGCCCAGCATTTT	CASTRGTAQHF
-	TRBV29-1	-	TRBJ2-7	TGCAGCGTTGAAGACGGAAGAGTACAGGGTTACGAGCAGTACTTC	CSVEDGRVQGYEQYF
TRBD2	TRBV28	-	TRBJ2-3	TGTGCCAGCAGTTGGGCCCCCAGCGGGAGTGGTACAGATACGCAGTATTTT	CASSWAPSGSGTDTQYF
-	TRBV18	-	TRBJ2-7	TGTGCCAGCTCACCACGAGGACAGACTCCCTACGAGCAGTACTTC	CASSPRGQTPYEQYF
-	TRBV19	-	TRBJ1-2	TGTGCCAGTAGTATCCAGGGGAACTATGGCTACACCTTC	CASSIQGNYGYTF
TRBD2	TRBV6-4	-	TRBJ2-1	TGTGCCAGCAGTCCCGGGACTAGCGCGAACAATGAGCAGTTCTTC	CASSPGTSANNEQFF
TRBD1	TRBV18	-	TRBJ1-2	TGTGCCAGCTCGCCTCGGACAGGGGAAGACTACACCTTC	CASSPRTGEDYTF
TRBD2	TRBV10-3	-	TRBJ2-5	TGTGCCATCAGTGAGTCCAGCGGGAGTGGGGAGACCCAGTACTTC	CAISESSGSGETQYF
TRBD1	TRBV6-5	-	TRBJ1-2	TGTGCCGCCGAAGATGGGACAGGGGTTTATGGCTACACCTTC	CAAEDGTGVYGYTF
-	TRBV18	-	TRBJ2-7	TGTGCCAGCTCACCTAGCGGCGGGGTAGGCTACGAGCAGTACTTC	CASSPSGGVGYEQYF
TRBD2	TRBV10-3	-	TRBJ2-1	TGTGCCATCAGGATGGGACTAGCGGGTTACAATGAGCAGTTCTTC	CAIRMGLAGYNEQFF
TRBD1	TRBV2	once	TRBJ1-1	TGTGCCAGCAGTTGGGACAGGGACACTGAAGCTTTCTTT	CASSWDRDTEAFF
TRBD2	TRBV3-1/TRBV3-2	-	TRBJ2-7	TGTGCCAGCACCCATTCCCGGGAGGCGTCCTACGAGCAGTACTTC	CASTHSREASYEQYF
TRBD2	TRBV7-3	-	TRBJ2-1	TGTGCCAGCAGCTTATTGGGAGGGAGCTCCTACAATGAGCAGTTCTTC	CASSLLGGSSYNEQFF
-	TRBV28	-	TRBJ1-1	TGTGCCAGCAGACAGTTGAACACTGAAGCTTTCTTT	CASRQLNTEAFF
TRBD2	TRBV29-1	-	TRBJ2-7	TGCAGCGTTGTAGGACTAGCGGGAACCTACGAGCAGTACTTC	CSVVGLAGTYEQYF
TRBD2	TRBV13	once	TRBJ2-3	TGTGCCAGCAGCCTTGGGACTAGCGGGAGGGCATCAGATACGCAGTATTTT	CASSLGTSGRASDTQYF
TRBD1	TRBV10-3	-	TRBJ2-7	TGTGCCATCAGTGGGGACAGGGGGTTCTCCTACGAGCAGTACTTC	CAISGDRGFSYEQYF